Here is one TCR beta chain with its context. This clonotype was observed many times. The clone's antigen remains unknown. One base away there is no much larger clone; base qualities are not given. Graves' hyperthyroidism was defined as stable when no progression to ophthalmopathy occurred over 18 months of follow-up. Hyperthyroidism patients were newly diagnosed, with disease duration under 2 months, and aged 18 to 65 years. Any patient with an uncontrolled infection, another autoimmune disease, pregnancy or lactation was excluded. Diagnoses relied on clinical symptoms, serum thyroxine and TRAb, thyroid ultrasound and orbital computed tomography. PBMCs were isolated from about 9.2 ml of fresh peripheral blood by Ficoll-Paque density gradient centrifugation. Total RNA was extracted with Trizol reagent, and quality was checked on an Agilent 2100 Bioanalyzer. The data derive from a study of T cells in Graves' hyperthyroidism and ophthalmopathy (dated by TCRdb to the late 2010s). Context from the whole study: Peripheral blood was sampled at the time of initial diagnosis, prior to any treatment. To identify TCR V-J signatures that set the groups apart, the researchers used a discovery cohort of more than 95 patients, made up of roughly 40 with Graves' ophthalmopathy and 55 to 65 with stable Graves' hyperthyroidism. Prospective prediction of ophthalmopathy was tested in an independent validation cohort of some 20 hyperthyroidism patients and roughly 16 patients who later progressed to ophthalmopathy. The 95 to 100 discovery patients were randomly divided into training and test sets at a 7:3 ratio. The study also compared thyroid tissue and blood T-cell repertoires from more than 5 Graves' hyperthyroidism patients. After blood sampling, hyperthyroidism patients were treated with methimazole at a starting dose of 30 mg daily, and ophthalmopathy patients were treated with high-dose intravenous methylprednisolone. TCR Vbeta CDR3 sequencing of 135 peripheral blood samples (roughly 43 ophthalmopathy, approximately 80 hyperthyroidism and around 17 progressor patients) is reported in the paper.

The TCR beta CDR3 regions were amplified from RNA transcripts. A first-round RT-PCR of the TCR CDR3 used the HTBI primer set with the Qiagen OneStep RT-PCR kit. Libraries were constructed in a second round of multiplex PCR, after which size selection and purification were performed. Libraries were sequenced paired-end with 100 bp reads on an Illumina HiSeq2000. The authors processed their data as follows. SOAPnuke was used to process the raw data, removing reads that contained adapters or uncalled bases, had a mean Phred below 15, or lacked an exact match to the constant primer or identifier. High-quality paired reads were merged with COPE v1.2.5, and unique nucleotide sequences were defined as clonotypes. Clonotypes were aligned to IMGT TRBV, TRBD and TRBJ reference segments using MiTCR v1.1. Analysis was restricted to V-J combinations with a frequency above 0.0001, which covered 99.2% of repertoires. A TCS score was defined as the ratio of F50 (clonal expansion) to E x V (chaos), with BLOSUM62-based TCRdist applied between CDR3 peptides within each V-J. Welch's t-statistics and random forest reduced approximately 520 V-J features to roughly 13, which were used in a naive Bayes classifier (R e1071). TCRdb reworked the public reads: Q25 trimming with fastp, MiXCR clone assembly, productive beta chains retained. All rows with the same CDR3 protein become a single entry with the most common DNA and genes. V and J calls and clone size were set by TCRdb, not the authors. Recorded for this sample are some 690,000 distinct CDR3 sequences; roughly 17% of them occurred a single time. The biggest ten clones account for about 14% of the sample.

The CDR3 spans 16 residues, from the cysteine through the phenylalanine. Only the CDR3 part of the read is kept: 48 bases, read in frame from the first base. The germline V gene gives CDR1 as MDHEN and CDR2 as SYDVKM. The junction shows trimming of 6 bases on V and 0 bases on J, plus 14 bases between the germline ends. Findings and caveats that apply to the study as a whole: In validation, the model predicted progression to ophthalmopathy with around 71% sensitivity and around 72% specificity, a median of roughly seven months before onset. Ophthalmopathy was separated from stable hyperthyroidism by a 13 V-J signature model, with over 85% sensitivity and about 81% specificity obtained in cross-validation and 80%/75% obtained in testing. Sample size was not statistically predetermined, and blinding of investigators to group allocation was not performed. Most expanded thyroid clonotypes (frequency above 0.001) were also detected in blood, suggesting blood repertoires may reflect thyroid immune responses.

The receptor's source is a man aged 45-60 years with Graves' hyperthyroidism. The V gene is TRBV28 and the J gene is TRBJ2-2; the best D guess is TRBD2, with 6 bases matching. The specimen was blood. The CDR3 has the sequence CASSRGTSANTGELFF. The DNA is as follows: TGTGCCAGCAGCCGGGGGACGTCCGCGAACACCGGGGAGCTGTTTTTT. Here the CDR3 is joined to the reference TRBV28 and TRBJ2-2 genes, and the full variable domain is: DVKVTQSSRYLVKRTGEKVFLECVQDMDHENMFWYRQDPGLGLRLIYFSYDVKMKEKGDIPEGYSVSREKKERFSLILESASTNQTSMYLCASSRGTSANTGELFFGEGSRLTVL.